This T cell receptor (beta chain) originates from a study of STAT5B mutations in CD4+ large granular lymphocyte leukemia. Profiling relied on immunoSEQ multiplex PCR, and the TCRdb table lists in-frame clones only, not all of them. The sample has over 35,000 clones, roughly 81% seen once; the top ten hold about 3.9%. Germline values: CDR1 MNHEY, CDR2 SVGAGI. J gave up 3 bases and V 6 bases, and 9 bases lay outside the gene matches. The CDR3 length is 15 residues. The receptor's source is a human donor in good health. The rearrangement joins TRBV6-5 to TRBJ2-7, with 9 bases fitting TRBD1. What was sequenced was CD4+ T cells from blood buffy coats. The CDR3 reads CASRLSGTGFYEQYF. Here the CDR3 DNA reads TGTGCCAGCAGACTCTCCGGGACAGGGTTCTACGAGCAGTACTTC.